A single sample is the source of the 8 T cell receptor beta chains below, sequenced in a study of blood T cell repertoires in COVID-19. Generated by immunoSEQ multiplex PCR, the TCRdb table keeps only in-frame clones and is missing some. Here the sample spans 50,000 or so clones, approximately 80% being singletons. Material: peripheral blood. These receptors were obtained from a human donor with active or convalescent COVID-19. The donor label of this sample is uncertain.

This chain joins TRBV5-1 and TRBJ1-1; D remains ambiguous. There are 14 residues in the CDR3. Germline V gene data show CDR1 as SGHRS and CDR2 as YFSETQ. Trimming pared 0 bases from V and 11 bases from J, leaving 17 bases between. CDR3 sequence: CASSLENGGRFAFF. The CDR3 DNA reads TGCGCCAGCAGCTTGGAAAACGGCGGCCGGTTCGCTTTCTTT.

The J gene is TRBJ2-1, the V gene TRBV19; the D gene is possibly TRBD1 (6 bases). Trimming removed 3 bases at V and 11 bases at J, with 11 bases between. Germline values: CDR1 LNHDA, CDR2 SQIVND (reference sequence). The CDR3 has 12 residues. The CDR3 DNA sequence: TGTGCCAGTAGTATCTGGGGACAAAAGCAGTTCTTC. This gives the protein CASSIWGQKQFF.

The rearrangement links TRBV6-2 or TRBV6-3 to TRBJ2-7; 14 bases match TRBD2. Germline V lookup: CDR1 MNHEY, CDR2 SVGEGT. Unmatched junction bases numbered 11, after V lost 5 bases and J lost 5 bases. The CDR3 covers 17 residues. The CDR3 region has the DNA TGTGCCAGCAGTCTGACTAGCGGGAGGGCCAGGACCCACGAGCAGTACTTC. Its protein product is CASSLTSGRARTHEQYF.

The chain couples TRBV7-2 to TRBJ1-1; D is possibly TRBD1 (5 bases). Germline V gene data show CDR1 as SGHTA and CDR2 as FQGNSA. The CDR3 extends over 13 amino acids. The V and J ends lost 5 bases and 5 bases respectively, with 12 bases between them. The CDR3 spells CASSDAGGTEAFF. CDR3 bases: TGTGCCAGCAGCGACGCCGGGGGAACTGAAGCTTTCTTT.

This rearrangement joins TRBV11-3 to TRBJ2-1, with 10 bases matching TRBD2. The CDR3 covers 16 residues. CDR1 is SGHNT, CDR2 YENEEA, per germline. Losses at the gene ends were 5 bases for V and 4 bases for J; bases not matched to a gene: 8. The CDR3 reads CASSPWSSGRYNEQFF. The CDR3 DNA follows: TGTGCCAGCAGCCCATGGAGTAGCGGGAGGTACAATGAGCAGTTCTTC.

The chain's CDR3 is CASSWEESGYGYTF. The CDR3 nucleotides are TGTGCCAGCAGCTGGGAGGAAAGCGGTTATGGCTACACCTTC. The chain combines TRBV7-9 with TRBJ1-2, with unresolved D. This CDR3 comprises 14 residues. Germline V gene sequence: CDR1 SEHNR, CDR2 FQNEAQ (reference sequence). Trimming cost V 4 bases and J 5 bases, with 14 bases left between them. Filled out from reference TRBV7-9 and TRBJ1-2, the complete variable domain reads DTGVSQNPRHKITKRGQNVTFRCDPISEHNRLYWYRQTLGQGPEFLTYFQNEAQLEKSRLLSDRFSAERPKGSFSTLEIQRTEQGDSAMYLCASSWEESGYGYTFGSGTRLTVV.

V and J are TRBV9 and TRBJ2-1; 7 bases match TRBD1. Per the germline V gene, CDR1 is SGDLS and CDR2 is YYNGEE. V gave up 3 bases and J gave up 9 bases; unmatched junction bases: 9. This CDR3 is built from 14 residues. CDR3 nucleotides: TGTGCCAGCAGCGATACAGGGGCGGTGGGTGAGCAGTTCTTC. Translation: CASSDTGAVGEQFF.

J is TRBJ2-2 and V is TRBV7-9; tentative D call: TRBD2 (5 bases). V lost 5 bases to trimming and J lost 6 bases, with 13 bases between them. Per the germline V gene, CDR1 is SEHNR and CDR2 is FQNEAQ (reference sequence). CDR3 length: 14 amino acids. CDR3 sequence (DNA): TGTGCCAGCAGCCCCTCAACTAGTTCCGGGGAGCTGTTTTTT. It is translated as CASSPSTSSGELFF.